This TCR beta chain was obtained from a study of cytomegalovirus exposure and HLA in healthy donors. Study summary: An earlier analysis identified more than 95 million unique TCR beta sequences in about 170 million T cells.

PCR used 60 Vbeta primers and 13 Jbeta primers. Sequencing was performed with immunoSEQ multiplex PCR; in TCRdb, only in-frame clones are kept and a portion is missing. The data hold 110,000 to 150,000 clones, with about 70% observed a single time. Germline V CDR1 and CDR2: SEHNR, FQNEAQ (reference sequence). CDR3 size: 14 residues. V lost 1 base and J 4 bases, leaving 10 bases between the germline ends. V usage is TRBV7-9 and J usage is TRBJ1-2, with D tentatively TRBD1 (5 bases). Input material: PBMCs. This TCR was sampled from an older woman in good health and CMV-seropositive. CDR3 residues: CASSLDGTSYGYTF. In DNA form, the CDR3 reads TGTGCCAGCAGCTTAGATGGGACTTCCTATGGCTACACCTTC.